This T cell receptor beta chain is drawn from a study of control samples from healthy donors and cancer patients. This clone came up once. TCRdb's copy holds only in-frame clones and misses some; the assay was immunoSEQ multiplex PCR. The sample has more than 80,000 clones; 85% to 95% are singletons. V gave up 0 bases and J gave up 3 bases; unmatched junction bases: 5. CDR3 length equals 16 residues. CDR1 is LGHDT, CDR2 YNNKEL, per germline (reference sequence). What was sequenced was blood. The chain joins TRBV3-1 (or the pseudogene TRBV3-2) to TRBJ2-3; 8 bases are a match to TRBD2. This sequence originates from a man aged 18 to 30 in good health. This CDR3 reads CASSQEFSGATDTQYF. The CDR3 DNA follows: TGTGCCAGCAGCCAAGAATTTAGCGGGGCTACAGATACGCAGTATTTT.